This TCR beta chain came from a study of response to subunit inactivated influenza vaccine. A single record per CDR3 protein comes from TCRdb applying MiXCR to the RT-PCR reads. The table includes hundreds of thousands of distinct CDR3 sequences, approximately 17% detected once. V was shortened by 6 bases and J by 9 bases, with 20 bases between the two germline ends. CDR3 length: 14 amino acids. The germline CDR1 and CDR2 sequences are MNHNS and SASEGT. The clonotype comes from a man aged 45 to 65 who received an inactivated influenza vaccine. The sequencing here drew on PBMCs from blood, taken 5 days after vaccination. This sequence joins TRBV6-1 and TRBJ1-1; D may be TRBD1 (5 bases). The CDR3 sequence is CASSPGQVRIKAFF. For the CDR3, the DNA is TGTGCCAGCAGCCCGGGGCAGGTCCGGATCAAAGCTTTCTTT.